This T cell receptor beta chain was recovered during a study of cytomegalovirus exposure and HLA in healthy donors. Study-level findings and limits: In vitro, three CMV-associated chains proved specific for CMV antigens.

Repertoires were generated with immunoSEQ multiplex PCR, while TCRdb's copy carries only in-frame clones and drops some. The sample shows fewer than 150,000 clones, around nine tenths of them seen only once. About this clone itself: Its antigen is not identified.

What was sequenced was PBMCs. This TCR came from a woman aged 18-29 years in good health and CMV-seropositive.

The CDR3 DNA follows: TGTGCCAGCAGTGACTTACTGAGCTCCTACAATGAGCAGTTCTTC. Protein: CASSDLLSSYNEQFF. This sequence joins TRBV2 and TRBJ2-1; D remains unclear. The CDR3 runs 15 residues. Trimming left V 3 bases short and J 0 bases short, with 9 bases between. From germline, CDR1 is SNHLY and CDR2 FYNNEI.